This TCR beta chain was found in a study of OX40 agonist ivuxolimab in advanced cancers. Across the study: Participants, 82.7% male, averaged approximately 65 years of age, ranging from about 20 to 79. Whole-study findings and limits: Nonresponders, in some cases, also had low normalized T-cell clonal expansion.

Worth noting for this clone: Its antigen is still unknown.

Method: immunoSEQ multiplex PCR; TCRdb's copy keeps in-frame clones and lacks some. The top ten hold around 20% of the sample, which has around 37,000 clones, approximately 80% seen once. V lost 6 bases and J 0 bases, leaving 9 bases between the germline ends. This CDR3 is 14 amino acids long. Germline CDR1 is MNHNY and CDR2 is SVGAGI (reference sequence). The material was CD4+ or CD8+ T cells sorted from blood, obtained in a trial of the OX40 agonist ivuxolimab. The chain uses TRBV6-6 and TRBJ1-5, with D unclear. The sequence derives from an adult with an advanced solid tumor such as melanoma, head and neck, liver or kidney cancer. CDR3 coding DNA: TGTGCCAGCAGGCTGGCAAATAGCAATCAGCCCCAGCATTTT. Translated: CASRLANSNQPQHF.